Presented here are 17 T cell receptor beta chains from one specimen sequenced in a study of OX40 agonist ivuxolimab in advanced cancers. This table comes from immunoSEQ multiplex PCR, and its TCRdb copy is limited to in-frame clones, with some not included. This table holds more than 100,000 clones, under 95% found once. The sample consisted of CD4+ or CD8+ T cells sorted from blood, taken in a trial of the OX40 agonist ivuxolimab. The receptors were sampled from an adult with an advanced solid tumor such as melanoma, head and neck, liver or kidney cancer.

This clone has just one count. The genes are TRBV5-1 and TRBJ2-7, with D possibly TRBD1 on 6 matching bases. CDR3 length equals 14 residues. V was trimmed by 5 bases and J by 3 bases, leaving 15 bases between them. Germline assignment: CDR1 SGHRS and CDR2 YFSETQ. The CDR3 nucleotides read TGCGCCAGCAGATCCGTAGACAGGTACTACGAGCAGTACTTC. It codes for CASRSVDRYYEQYF.

This chain joins TRBV9 and TRBJ2-3, with D perhaps TRBD1 (6 bases). CDR3 size: 15 residues. V was clipped by 4 bases and J by 2 bases, with 14 bases between them. In germline, CDR1 is SGDLS, CDR2 YYNGEE. CDR3 nucleotides: TGTGCCAGCAGCCCAGGGGCCCCACTCACAGATACGCAGTATTTT. Its translation is CASSPGAPLTDTQYF.

CDR3 nucleotide sequence: TGTGCCAGTACTGGGACAGGGGGGCCCTACGAGCAGTACTTC. Translated, it gives CASTGTGGPYEQYF. The chain joins TRBV19 to TRBJ2-7; TRBD1 matches 11 bases. J lost 2 bases, V lost 7 bases, and 4 bases had no gene match. Germline V gives CDR1 LNHDA, CDR2 SQIVND (reference sequence). This CDR3 region has 14 residues.

CDR3 region: CASRPGQMNTEAFF. In nucleotides, the CDR3 is TGTGCCAGCAGGCCCGGCCAAATGAACACTGAAGCTTTCTTT. The V call is TRBV6-5, the J call TRBJ1-1; D gene uncertain. The germline V gene encodes CDR1 MNHEY and CDR2 SVGAGI. The CDR3 has 14 amino acids. Between the trimmed V and J ends, which lost 6 bases and 0 bases, there was a span of 11 bases.

V is TRBV28 and J is TRBJ1-1; TRBD1 agrees at 9 bases. The V and J ends lost 7 bases and 1 base, in that order; junction bases with no gene match: 4. Per germline, CDR1 MDHEN and CDR2 SYDVKM. The CDR3 sequence is 14 residues long. In DNA form, the CDR3 reads TGTGCCAGCATGACAGGGGGGGGGAACACTGAAGCTTTCTTT. Translation gives CASMTGGGNTEAFF.

CDR3 bases: TGTGCCAGCAGCCTCCACTGGGGGATGCGCGAACTCCTTTGCACAGATACGCAGTATTTT. It encodes CASSLHWGMRELLCTDTQYF. V usage is TRBV21-1 and J usage is TRBJ2-3. TRBV21-1 is annotated as a pseudogene. The CDR3 is 20 amino acids.

This clone was detected only a few times. The rearrangement joins TRBV6-5 to TRBJ1-5; 7 bases align to TRBD1. CDR1 and CDR2 (germline): MNHEY, SVGAGI. The CDR3 is made up of 13 amino acids. J gave up 1 base and V 6 bases, and 0 bases lay outside the gene matches. As DNA, the CDR3 is TGTGCCAGCAGACAGGGGAGCAATCAGCCCCAGCATTTT. As protein: CASRQGSNQPQHF.

The chain joins TRBV6-6 to TRBJ1-5, with a tentative D call TRBD1 (6 bases). Looked up from germline, CDR1 is MNHNY and CDR2 is SVGAGI (reference sequence). CDR3 length: 15 amino acids. Trimming removed 4 bases from V and 4 bases from J, with 14 bases in between. The CDR3 sequence: CASSSGTRGNQPQHF. CDR3 DNA sequence: TGTGCCAGCAGTTCCGGGACACGGGGAAATCAGCCCCAGCATTTT.

The chain uses TRBV7-9 and TRBJ1-5; D unclear. The CDR3 spans 12 residues. Trimming stripped 2 bases from V and 7 bases from J, with 6 bases between. Germline V gene data show CDR1 as SEHNR and CDR2 as FQNEAQ (reference sequence). CDR3 nucleotides: TGTGCCAGCAGCTTATTGGGACAGCCCCAGCATTTT. Translating gives CASSLLGQPQHF.

The chain has TRBV6-1 and TRBJ2-7, with TRBD1 as a possible D gene (5 bases). Per germline, CDR1 MNHNS and CDR2 SASEGT. The CDR3 contains 13 residues. The V and J ends lost 1 base and 4 bases respectively, with 8 bases between them. Here the CDR3 DNA reads TGTGCCAGCAGTGAAGACCCAGGGTACGAGCAGTACTTC. Amino acids: CASSEDPGYEQYF.

The genes are TRBV4-3 and TRBJ1-2; D perhaps matches TRBD1 (5 bases). Trimming cost V 4 bases and J 0 bases, with 12 bases left between them. Germline V CDR1 and CDR2: LGHNA, YSLEER. The CDR3 has 15 amino acids. CDR3 protein: CASSLKAGSNYGYTF. The CDR3 bases are TGCGCCAGCAGCCTAAAGGCAGGGTCTAACTATGGCTACACCTTC.

The gene calls are TRBV9 and TRBJ2-7; 7 bases are a match to TRBD1. The CDR3 contains 13 residues. J lost 3 bases, V lost 4 bases, and 4 bases had no gene match. Germline CDR1 reads SGDLS; CDR2 reads YYNGEE. In DNA, the CDR3 is TGTGCCAGCAGCCCCCCAGGGGGCTACGAGCAGTACTTC. Residues: CASSPPGGYEQYF.

The V and J genes are TRBV21-1 and TRBJ2-7. TRBV21-1 is described as a pseudogene. The CDR3 consists of 17 residues. This chain's CDR3 is CASTAPFDVHGFYEQYF. DNA for the CDR3: TGTGCCAGCACGGCCCCATTTGATGTTCATGGATTCTACGAGCAGTACTTC.

The chain carries TRBV5-1 and TRBJ1-1; D remains ambiguous. Germline lookup yields CDR1 SGHRS and CDR2 YFSETQ. V was cut by 2 bases and J by 1 base, with 6 bases left in between. The CDR3 runs to 13 residues. Here the CDR3 reads CASSFWENTEAFF. DNA of the CDR3: TGCGCCAGCAGCTTCTGGGAGAACACTGAAGCTTTCTTT.

The chain carries TRBV6-5 and TRBJ2-7; TRBD2 is a possible D gene (6 bases). V gave up 5 bases and J gave up 1 base, with 9 bases separating them. CDR3 size: 13 residues. Germline values: CDR1 MNHEY, CDR2 SVGAGI. The CDR3, as DNA: TGTGCCAGCAGTCGGGACTGGTCCTACGAGCAGTACTTC. This gives the protein CASSRDWSYEQYF.

CDR3 DNA sequence: TGCGCCAGCCGCACTAGCGCCTCTAGCACAGATACGCAGTATTTT. Translated, it gives CASRTSASSTDTQYF. The chain carries TRBV5-1 and TRBJ2-3; 7 positions agree with TRBD2. CDR3 length equals 15 residues. Germline assignment: CDR1 SGHRS and CDR2 YFSETQ. After removal of 7 bases from V and 0 bases from J, the junction contained 8 bases not matched to a gene.

The chain combines TRBV28 with TRBJ1-1, with D perhaps TRBD1 (6 bases). Germline lookup yields CDR1 MDHEN and CDR2 SYDVKM. Trimming pared 3 bases from V and 5 bases from J, leaving 13 bases between. CDR3 length: 14 residues. The CDR3 sequence: CASSFQGKRTEAFF. The CDR3 nucleotides are TGTGCCAGCAGTTTCCAGGGGAAGAGAACTGAAGCTTTCTTT.